This TCR beta chain was sequenced in a study of blood T cell repertoires in COVID-19. Clones were sequenced by immunoSEQ multiplex PCR, and TCRdb holds only the in-frame ones, with some missing. The table has tens of thousands of clones, 70% to 90% seen once; the top ten hold 1.4% to 1.5%. Per the germline V gene, CDR1 is KGHSH and CDR2 is LQKENI. V trimming: 4 bases; J trimming: 1 base; junction bases outside the gene matches: 15. This CDR3 region has 18 residues. The clonotype was recovered from a woman aged 55-69 years with acute or convalescent COVID-19. This chain links TRBV18 with TRBJ1-1; TRBD1 matches 7 bases. The sequenced material came from peripheral blood. In nucleotides, the CDR3 is TGTGCCAGCTCACAAAGCTATGAACAGGGGCGGGGGAACACTGAAGCTTTCTTT. Its translation: CASSQSYEQGRGNTEAFF.